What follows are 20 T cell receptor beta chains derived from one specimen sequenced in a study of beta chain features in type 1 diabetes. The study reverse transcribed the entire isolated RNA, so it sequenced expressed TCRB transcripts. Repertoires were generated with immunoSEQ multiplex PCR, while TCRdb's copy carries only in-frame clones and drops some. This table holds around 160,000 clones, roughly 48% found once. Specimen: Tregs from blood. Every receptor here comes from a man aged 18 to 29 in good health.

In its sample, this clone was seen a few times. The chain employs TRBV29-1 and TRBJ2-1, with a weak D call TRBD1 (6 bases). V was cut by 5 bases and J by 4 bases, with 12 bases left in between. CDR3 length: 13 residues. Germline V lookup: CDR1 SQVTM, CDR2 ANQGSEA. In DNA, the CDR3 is TGCAGCGTTCGACAGGACGAGTACAATGAGCAGTTCTTC. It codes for CSVRQDEYNEQFF.

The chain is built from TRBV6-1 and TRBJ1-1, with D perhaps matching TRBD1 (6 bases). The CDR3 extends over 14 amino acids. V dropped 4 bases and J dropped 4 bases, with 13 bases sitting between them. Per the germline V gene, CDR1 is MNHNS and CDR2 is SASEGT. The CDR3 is CASSVTGYGTEAFF. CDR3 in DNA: TGTGCCAGCAGTGTAACAGGGTACGGCACTGAAGCTTTCTTT.

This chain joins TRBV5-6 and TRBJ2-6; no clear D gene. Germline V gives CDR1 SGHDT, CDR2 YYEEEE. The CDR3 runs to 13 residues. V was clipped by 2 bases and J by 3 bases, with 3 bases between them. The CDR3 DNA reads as TGTGCCAGCAGCTTCGGTGGGGCCAACGTCCTGACTTTC. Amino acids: CASSFGGANVLTF.

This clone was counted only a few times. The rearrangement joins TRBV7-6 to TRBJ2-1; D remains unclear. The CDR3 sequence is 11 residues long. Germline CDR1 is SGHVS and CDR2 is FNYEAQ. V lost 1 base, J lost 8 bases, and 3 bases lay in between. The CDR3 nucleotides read TGTGCCAGCAGCTTAGGCGATGAGCAGTTCTTC. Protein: CASSLGDEQFF.

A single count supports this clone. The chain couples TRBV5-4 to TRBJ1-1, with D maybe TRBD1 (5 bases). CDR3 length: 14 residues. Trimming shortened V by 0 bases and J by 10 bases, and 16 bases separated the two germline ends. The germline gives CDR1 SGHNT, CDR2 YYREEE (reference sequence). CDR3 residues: CASSLVPQGSVAFF. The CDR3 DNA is TGTGCCAGCAGCTTGGTTCCCCAGGGTAGTGTAGCTTTCTTT.

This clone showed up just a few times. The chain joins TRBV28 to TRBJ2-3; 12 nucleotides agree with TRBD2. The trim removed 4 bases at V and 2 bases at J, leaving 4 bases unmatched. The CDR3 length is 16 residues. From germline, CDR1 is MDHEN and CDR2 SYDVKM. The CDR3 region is CASSSGLAGPTDTQYF. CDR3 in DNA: TGTGCCAGCAGTTCCGGACTAGCGGGGCCCACAGATACGCAGTATTTT.

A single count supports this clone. CDR3 in amino acids: CASSPRWGGNSYEQYF. CDR3 nucleotides: TGTGCCAGCAGTCCACGTTGGGGGGGTAACTCCTACGAGCAGTACTTC. The rearrangement links TRBV27 to TRBJ2-7; TRBD2 matches at 7 bases. The CDR3 sequence is 16 residues long. Germline V lookup: CDR1 MNHEY, CDR2 SMNVEV (reference sequence). The J segment lost 0 bases and the V segment lost 5 bases, leaving 10 bases of the junction unmatched.

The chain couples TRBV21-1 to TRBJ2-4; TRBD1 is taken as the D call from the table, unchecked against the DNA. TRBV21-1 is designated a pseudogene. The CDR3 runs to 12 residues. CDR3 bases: TGTGCCAGCAGCACGCACAGGGGGCACCGGTACTTC. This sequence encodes CASSTHRGHRYF.

The CDR3 here is CASRGAYEQYF. In DNA form, the CDR3 reads TGCGCCAGCAGAGGGGCCTACGAGCAGTACTTC. The chain couples TRBV5-1 to TRBJ2-7, with D perhaps matching TRBD1 (5 bases). The germline gives CDR1 SGHRS, CDR2 YFSETQ. The CDR3 runs 11 residues. Deletions cut 5 bases from V and 2 bases from J, with 5 bases between.

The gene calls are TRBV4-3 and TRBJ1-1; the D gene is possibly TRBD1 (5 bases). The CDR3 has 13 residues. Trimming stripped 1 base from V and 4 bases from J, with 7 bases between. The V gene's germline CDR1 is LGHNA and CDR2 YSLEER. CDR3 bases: TGCGCCAGCAGCCAAGCAGGGTTCACTGAAGCTTTCTTT. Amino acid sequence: CASSQAGFTEAFF.

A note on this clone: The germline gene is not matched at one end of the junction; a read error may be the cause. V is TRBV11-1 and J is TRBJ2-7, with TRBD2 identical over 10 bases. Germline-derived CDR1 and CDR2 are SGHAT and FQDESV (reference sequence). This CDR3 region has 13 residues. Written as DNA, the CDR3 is TGTGCCAGCAGATTAGCGGGAGGCCACGAGCAGTACTTC. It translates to CASRLAGGHEQYF. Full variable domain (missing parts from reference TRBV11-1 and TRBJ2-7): EAEVAQSPRYKITEKSQAVAFWCDPISGHATLYWYRQILGQGPELLVQFQDESVVDDSQLPKDRFSAERLKGVDSTLKIQPAELGDSAMYLCASRLAGGHEQYFGPGTRLTVT.

CDR3 in amino acids: CASSRTIPGTGKNYEQYF. The CDR3 DNA follows: TGCGCCAGCAGTCGAACTATACCGGGGACAGGGAAAAACTACGAGCAGTACTTC. The rearrangement joins TRBV23-1 to TRBJ2-7; 9 bases fit TRBD1. TRBV23-1 is known as an ORF, though its function is uncertain. The CDR3 covers 18 residues. V gave up 4 bases and J gave up 3 bases; unmatched junction bases: 16.

CDR3 amino acids: CASSSRQKDTQYF. CDR3 coding DNA: TGTGCCAGCTCGAGTCGACAGAAAGATACGCAGTATTTT. This rearrangement joins TRBV18 to TRBJ2-3; D perhaps matches TRBD1 (5 bases). The CDR3 extends over 13 amino acids. Trimming pared 6 bases from V and 5 bases from J, leaving 12 bases between. CDR1 is KGHSH, CDR2 LQKENI, per germline.

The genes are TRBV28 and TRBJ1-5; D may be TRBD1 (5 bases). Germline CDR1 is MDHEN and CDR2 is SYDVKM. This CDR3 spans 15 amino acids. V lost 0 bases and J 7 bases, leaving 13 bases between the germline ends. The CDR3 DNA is TGTGCCAGCAGTTTATGGCGGGGGATGGGACAGCCCCAGCATTTT. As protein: CASSLWRGMGQPQHF.

CDR3 residues: CASSVAMGRQGFRTQYF. The CDR3 bases are TGTGCCAGCAGCGTAGCTATGGGACGACAGGGGTTTAGGACCCAGTACTTC. The V gene is TRBV9, the J gene TRBJ2-5; 8 bases agree with TRBD1. Germline-derived CDR1 and CDR2 are SGDLS and YYNGEE. V shed 0 bases, J shed 7 bases, and the junction held 14 bases outside the gene matches. The CDR3 has 17 amino acids.

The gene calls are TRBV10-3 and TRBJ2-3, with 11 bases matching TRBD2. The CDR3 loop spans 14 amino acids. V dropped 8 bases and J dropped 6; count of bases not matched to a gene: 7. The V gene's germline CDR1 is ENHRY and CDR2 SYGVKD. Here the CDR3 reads CAIDSGGAGDTQYF. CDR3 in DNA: TGTGCCATCGATAGCGGGGGGGCCGGGGATACGCAGTATTTT.

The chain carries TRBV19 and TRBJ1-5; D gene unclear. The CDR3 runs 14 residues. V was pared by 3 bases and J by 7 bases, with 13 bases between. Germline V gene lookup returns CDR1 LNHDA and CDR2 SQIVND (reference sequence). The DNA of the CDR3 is TGTGCCAGTAGTATCTCCGGGCGGGAGCAGCCCCAGCATTTT. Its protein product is CASSISGREQPQHF.

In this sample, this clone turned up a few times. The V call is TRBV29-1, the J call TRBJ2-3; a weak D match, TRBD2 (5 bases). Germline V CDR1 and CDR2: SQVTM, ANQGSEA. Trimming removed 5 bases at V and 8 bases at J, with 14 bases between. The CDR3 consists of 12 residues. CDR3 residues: CSVFRSEVTQYF. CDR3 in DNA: TGCAGCGTTTTCAGATCGGAGGTTACGCAGTATTTT.

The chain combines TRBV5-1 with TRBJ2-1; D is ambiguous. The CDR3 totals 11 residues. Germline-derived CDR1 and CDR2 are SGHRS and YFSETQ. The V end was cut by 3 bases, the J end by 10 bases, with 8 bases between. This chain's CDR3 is CASSSGVEQFF. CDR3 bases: TGCGCCAGCAGCTCCGGAGTCGAGCAGTTCTTC.

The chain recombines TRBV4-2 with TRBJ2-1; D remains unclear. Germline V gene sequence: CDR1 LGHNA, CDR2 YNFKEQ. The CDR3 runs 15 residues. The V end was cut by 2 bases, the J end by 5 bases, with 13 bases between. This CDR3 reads CASSQITLTNNEQFF. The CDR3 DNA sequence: TGTGCCAGCAGCCAAATTACACTAACTAACAATGAGCAGTTCTTC.